This TCR beta chain was sequenced for a study of vaccination and CD4 T cells after COVID-19 (dated by TCRdb to between 2021 and 2023). For the wider study: In the convalescent cohort there were six males and four females, among whom were two Hispanic individuals, seven Caucasians, two Asians and one multiracial person. As controls, cultures received a CEFX viral epitope pool (the positive control), an HIV-1 Nef peptide pool (the negative control), or no peptide at all. Culture stimuli were overlapping spike peptide pools from SARS-CoV-2 and from the common cold coronaviruses HCoV-NL63, HCoV-OC43 and HCoV-229E. Post-COVID blood samples from convalescent patients were collected a median of about 100 days after diagnosis, with a range of roughly 30 to 170 days. Post-vaccine blood samples were obtained a median of roughly 75 days after the second vaccine dose, with a range of roughly 12 to 250 days. Participants got two doses of the Pfizer-BioNTech BNT162b2 vaccine (n=8) or two doses of the Moderna mRNA-1273 vaccine (n=2). The spike-specific CD4+ TCR repertoire was compared before and after mRNA vaccination in ten to eleven COVID-19 convalescent patients and several infection-naive healthy vaccine recipients.

Remarks on this clonotype: Its antigen specificity is not known. Base qualities are not recorded, but no much larger clone differs from it by a single base.

Receptor amplification or capture employed PCR. At the Johns Hopkins FTIC core, DNA from the cultured CD4+ T cells underwent TCR sequencing with the Oncomine TCR Beta short-read assay. The QIAamp micro DNA kit was used to extract genomic DNA from the cultured CD4+ T cells. The Oncomine TCR Beta libraries from cultured CD4+ T cells were pooled using unique dual indexes and then sequenced on an Illumina iSeq 100. The published analysis was carried out like this. Non-productive sequences were removed, and CDR3s that did not start with C, did not end with F or W, or were shorter than 7 amino acids were discarded. Antigen-specific clonotypes were identified using the MANAFEST web application through comparison of peptide-stimulated wells with reference and other culture wells. Positive clones required FDR below 0.05, an odds ratio above 5, and productive frequency above 0.1% in at least two of three replicate wells. Clonotypes that were significantly expanded in both SARS-CoV-2 spike wells and at least one common cold coronavirus spike condition were defined as cross-reactive. Using R version 3.6.1, CDR3 homology was evaluated through Levenshtein distances (stringdist) along with unrooted phylogenetic trees (ape). TCRdb reworked the public reads: Q25 trimming with fastp, MiXCR clone assembly, productive beta chains retained. A single entry per CDR3 protein holds the most common genes and DNA from its merged rows. TCRdb, not the authors, supplied the V and J calls. The sample yields over 25,000 distinct CDR3 sequences; around 60% were counted once. The ten largest clones take up less than 20% of the sample.

The V end gives up 6 bases and the J end 7 bases, leaving 12 bases in the junction not matched to a gene. The cysteine opens and the phenylalanine closes a CDR3 of 17 amino acids. Only the CDR3 portion is preserved as DNA: 51 bases, with reading frame beginning at the first base. For CDR1 and CDR2, the germline V gene lists MNHNS and SASEGT. Overall study outcomes, separate from this receptor: In convalescent patients, a median 86.3% of post-vaccine SARS-CoV-2-reactive clones were detected only after vaccination, and vaccine-specific priming was suggested by this finding. The study included relatively few convalescent patients and did not analyze early timepoints after natural infection. Of the vaccine-specific clones in convalescent patients, 304 of 307, or nearly all, reacted only to SARS-CoV-2 spike and did not cross-react with common cold coronaviruses. The median number of SARS-CoV-2-reactive clonotypes rose from fewer than 25 after infection to 38 after vaccination, but the change was not significant.

What this sample's treatment or condition label stands for: approximately nine-day PBMC culture with coronavirus spike peptide pools or control peptides (ViraFEST assay). The study used the ViraFEST assay, which expanded antigen-specific T cells with peptide pools and then identified expanded clonotypes by TCR sequencing. Healthy vaccine recipients had no prior SARS-CoV-2 infection, confirmed by negative nucleocapsid antibody tests before and after vaccination. Each well held two million PBMCs cultured with around 10 ug/ml peptide pools in IMDM containing 5% human AB serum and around 10 IU/ml IL-2. Half of the culture medium was replaced with fresh IL-2-containing medium on days 3 and 7. CD4+ T cells were isolated after less than twelve days of culture through negative selection using the EasySep CD4+ T cell isolation kit. Ficoll-Paque Plus gradient centrifugation was used to isolate PBMCs from whole blood, and the isolated PBMCs were then either used fresh or cryopreserved at -140C. Triplicate wells were generally used for each culture condition.

Specimen: CD4+ T cells from blood, cultured in vitro, collected after SARS-CoV-2 vaccination. The TCR was taken from a human donor who received a COVID-19 vaccine. The chain joins TRBV6-1 to TRBJ2-2; 12 bases in between match TRBD1. The DNA is TGTGCCAGCAGGACCCCCCCGGGACAGGGGGCGATCGGGGAGCTGTTTTTT. It translates as CASRTPPGQGAIGELFF.